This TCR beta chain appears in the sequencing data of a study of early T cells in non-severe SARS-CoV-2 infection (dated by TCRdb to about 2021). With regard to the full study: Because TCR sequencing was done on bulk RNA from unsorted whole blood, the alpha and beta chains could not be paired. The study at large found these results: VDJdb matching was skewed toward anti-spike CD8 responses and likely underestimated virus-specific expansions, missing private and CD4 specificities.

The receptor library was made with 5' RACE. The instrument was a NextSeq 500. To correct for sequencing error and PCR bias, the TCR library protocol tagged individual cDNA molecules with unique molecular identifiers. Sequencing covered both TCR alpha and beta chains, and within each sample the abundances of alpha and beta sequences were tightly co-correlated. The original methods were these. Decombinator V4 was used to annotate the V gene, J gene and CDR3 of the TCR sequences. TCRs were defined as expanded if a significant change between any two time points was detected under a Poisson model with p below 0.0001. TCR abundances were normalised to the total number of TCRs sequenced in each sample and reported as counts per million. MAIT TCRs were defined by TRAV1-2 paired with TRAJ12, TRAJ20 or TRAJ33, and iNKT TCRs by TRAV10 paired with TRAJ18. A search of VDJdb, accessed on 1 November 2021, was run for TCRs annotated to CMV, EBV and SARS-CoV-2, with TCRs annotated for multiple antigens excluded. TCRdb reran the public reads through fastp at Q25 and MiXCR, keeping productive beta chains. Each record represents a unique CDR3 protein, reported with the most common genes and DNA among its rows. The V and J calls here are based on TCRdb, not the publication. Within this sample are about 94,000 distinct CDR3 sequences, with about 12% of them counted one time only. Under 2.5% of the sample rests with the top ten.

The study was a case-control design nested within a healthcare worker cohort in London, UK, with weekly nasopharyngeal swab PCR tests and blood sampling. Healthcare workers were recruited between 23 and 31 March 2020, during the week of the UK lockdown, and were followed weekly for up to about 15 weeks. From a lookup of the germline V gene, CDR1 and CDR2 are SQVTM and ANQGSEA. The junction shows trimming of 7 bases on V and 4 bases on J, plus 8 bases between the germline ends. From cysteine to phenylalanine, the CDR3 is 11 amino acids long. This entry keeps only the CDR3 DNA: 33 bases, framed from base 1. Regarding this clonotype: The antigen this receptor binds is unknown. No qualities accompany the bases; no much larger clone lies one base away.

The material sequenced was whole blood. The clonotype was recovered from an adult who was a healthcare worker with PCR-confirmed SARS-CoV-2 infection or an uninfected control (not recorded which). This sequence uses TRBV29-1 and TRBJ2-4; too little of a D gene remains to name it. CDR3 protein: CSALGKNIQYF. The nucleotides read TGCAGCGCCCTAGGGAAAAACATTCAGTACTTC.